The clone carrying this T cell receptor (beta chain) has just one count. The antigen remains unidentified. Germline V gene lookup returns CDR1 SQVTM and CDR2 ANQGSEA. The CDR3 loop spans 18 amino acids. V lost 0 bases and J lost 1, with 21 bases in between. The repertoire was sequenced with immunoSEQ multiplex PCR; TCRdb's copy has only in-frame clones and lacks some. The sample lists about 16,000 clones; 95% were seen once. The record originates from a study of graft-versus-host responses after intestinal transplantation. Study background: Multivisceral, liver-intestinal, or isolated intestinal transplants were received by the recipients. Induction with anti-thymocyte globulin, then tacrolimus and steroids for roughly three years, was given to all recipients.

Regarding the study as a whole: The marrow of recipients harbored GvH clones, and ileum or blood showed some of them first. Peak levels of circulating GvH clones tracked with early post-transplant HvG declines.

V usage is TRBV29-1 and J usage is TRBJ1-2; D gene ambiguous. The clonotype originates from a human patient who received an intestinal transplant, so some T cells may come from the graft donor. Sequenced here: PBMCs, sampled 23 days after intestinal transplant. The CDR3 region has the DNA TGCAGCGTTGAAGATCTCGACCCATTGAGCACCTATAACTATGGCTACACCTTC. This gives the protein CSVEDLDPLSTYNYGYTF.